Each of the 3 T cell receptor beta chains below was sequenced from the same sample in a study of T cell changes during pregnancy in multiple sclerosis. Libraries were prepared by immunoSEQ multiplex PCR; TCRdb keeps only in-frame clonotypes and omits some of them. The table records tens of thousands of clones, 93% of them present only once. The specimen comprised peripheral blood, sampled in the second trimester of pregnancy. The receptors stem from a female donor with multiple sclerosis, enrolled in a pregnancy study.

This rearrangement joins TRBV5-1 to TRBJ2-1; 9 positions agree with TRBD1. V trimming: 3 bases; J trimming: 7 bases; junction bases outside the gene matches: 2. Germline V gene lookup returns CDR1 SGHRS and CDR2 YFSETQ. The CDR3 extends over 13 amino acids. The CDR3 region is CASSWDRANEQFF. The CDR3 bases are TGCGCCAGCAGCTGGGACAGGGCGAATGAGCAGTTCTTC.

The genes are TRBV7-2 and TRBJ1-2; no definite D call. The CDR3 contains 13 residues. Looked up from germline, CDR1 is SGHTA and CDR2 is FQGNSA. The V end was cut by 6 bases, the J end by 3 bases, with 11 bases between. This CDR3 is CASRPTGDYGYTF. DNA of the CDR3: TGTGCCAGCAGACCTACGGGAGACTATGGCTACACCTTC.

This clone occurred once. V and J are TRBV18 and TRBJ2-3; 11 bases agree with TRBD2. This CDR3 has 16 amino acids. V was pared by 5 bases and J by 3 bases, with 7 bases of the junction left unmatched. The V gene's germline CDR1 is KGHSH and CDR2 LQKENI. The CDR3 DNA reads TGTGCCAGCTCAGCACTAGCGGGGGCCGCAACAGATACGCAGTATTTT. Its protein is CASSALAGAATDTQYF.